Sequencing of this TCR beta chain was carried out in a study of T-cell reconstitution after alpha-beta-depleted transplantation in children. Findings and limits, study-wide: Several hundred rapidly expanded clones from non-depleted graft cells reportedly supplied alpha-beta T cells about two months post-transplant. Surviving recipient cells, namely T cells and thymic progenitors, were the source of high day-60 TCRbeta diversity in some patients.

This clonotype was observed a handful of times. Antigen: not known. Unique molecular identifiers were used in preparing the TCRbeta library. One entry per CDR3 protein results from TCRdb running MiXCR on the PCR reads. The sample lists about 980,000 distinct CDR3 sequences; roughly 29% were seen once. The sequence came from a boy less than two years old who had a stem cell transplant for SCID, so the T cells may come from the graft donor. The sample in question was PBMCs, mostly from graft donor cells, obtained 360 days after TCRalphabeta/CD19-depleted stem cell transplant.

The CDR3 coding sequence is TGCAGCGTTGAATCAGGGGGTCTAGGGGAGCAGTACTTC. It codes for CSVESGGLGEQYF. This sequence joins TRBV29-1 and TRBJ2-7; TRBD1 aligns across 7 bases. Germline lookup yields CDR1 SQVTM and CDR2 ANQGSEA. The CDR3 has 13 residues. V shed 2 bases, J shed 7 bases, and the junction held 8 bases outside the gene matches.